Listed below are T cell receptor beta chains from one sample, sequenced in a study of PD-1 blockade in mismatch repair-deficient tumors. Some clones are missing from TCRdb's copy, which holds only in-frame ones; the method was immunoSEQ multiplex PCR. The sample has around 120,000 clones, approximately 90% seen once; the top ten hold about 13%. Sequencing used peripheral blood, obtained 44 weeks after starting pembrolizumab. These TCRs come from an adult with mismatch repair-deficient cancer. Both conserved end residues are part of each CDR3. D genes are given only for firm matches. Clone size, where shown, is once, few, many, or a class for clones that have expanded.

CASSAGPGRPQHF,TGCGCCAGCAGTGCTGGTCCTGGCCGGCCCCAGCATTTT,few,TRBV10-1,13,NA,TRBJ1-5
CASSGRTGNTGELFF,TGTGCCAGCAGCGGCCGGACAGGGAACACCGGGGAGCTGTTTTTT,NA,TRBV2,15,TRBD1,TRBJ2-2
CASSTVTDIEAFF,TGTGCCAGCAGCACCGTGACCGATATTGAAGCTTTCTTT,NA,TRBV7-8,13,NA,TRBJ1-1
CASRASGQETQYF,TGCGCCAGCAGGGCTAGCGGGCAAGAGACCCAGTACTTC,NA,TRBV5-1,13,TRBD2,TRBJ2-5
CASSLGGLGPRDSYNEQFF,TGTGCCAGCAGCTTAGGTGGTTTGGGGCCGCGGGACTCCTACAATGAGCAGTTCTTC,NA,TRBV7-9,19,NA,TRBJ2-1
CASSLDRTSGSEPHF,TGCGCCAGCAGCTTGGACAGGACTAGCGGGAGTGAACCGCATTTT,NA,TRBV5-1,15,TRBD2,TRBJ2-3
CASRTDRGPYEQYF,TGTGCCAGCAGGACCGACAGGGGGCCCTACGAGCAGTACTTC,NA,TRBV2,14,TRBD1,TRBJ2-7
CASSARIWANTEAFF,TGTGCCAGCAGCGCCCGTATTTGGGCGAACACTGAAGCTTTCTTT,NA,TRBV7-8,15,NA,TRBJ1-1
CASSSRTGSKNTQYF,TGTGCCAGCAGCTCGCGGACAGGGAGCAAGAATACCCAGTACTTC,NA,TRBV21-1,15,NA,TRBJ2-5
CASSPQITSESNSPLHF,TGTGCCAGCAGCCCTCAAATAACGAGTGAGAGTAATTCACCCCTCCACTTT,NA,TRBV27,17,NA,TRBJ1-6
CASNEPGQGQNIQYF,TGTGCCAGCAACGAACCGGGACAGGGGCAAAACATTCAGTACTTC,NA,TRBV6-6,15,TRBD1,TRBJ2-4
CATPYEEGEGPLEQYF,TGTGCCACCCCCTATGAGGAAGGGGAGGGCCCTCTCGAGCAGTACTTC,NA,TRBV19,16,TRBD2,TRBJ2-7
CASTLLPQSGTEAFF,TGTGCCAGCACCCTCCTCCCACAGTCGGGCACTGAAGCTTTCTTT,once,TRBV6-5,15,NA,TRBJ1-1
CASSYGGSRGYNEQFF,TGTGCCAGCAGTTACGGGGGGAGTAGGGGTTACAATGAGCAGTTCTTC,NA,TRBV6-6,16,NA,TRBJ2-1
CASSVGGDSFNEQFF,TGTGCCAGCAGCGTAGGAGGGGATTCCTTTAATGAGCAGTTCTTC,NA,TRBV9,15,NA,TRBJ2-1
CSVDFSGSGGEQFF,TGCAGCGTTGATTTTAGCGGGAGTGGAGGTGAGCAGTTCTTC,NA,TRBV29-1,14,TRBD2,TRBJ2-1
CASSLWGANVLTF,TGTGCCAGCAGCCTGTGGGGGGCCAACGTCCTGACTTTC,NA,TRBV5-8,13,NA,TRBJ2-6
CASNNYRDRNFYEQYF,TGTGCCAGCAACAACTACCGGGACAGAAATTTTTACGAGCAGTACTTC,NA,TRBV5-6,16,TRBD1,TRBJ2-7
CASSFSDGPYEQYF,TGTGCCAGCAGTTTCAGCGACGGACCTTACGAGCAGTACTTC,NA,TRBV28,14,NA,TRBJ2-7
CASSLESRPLNTEAFF,TGTGCCAGCAGTTTAGAATCGAGGCCGCTGAACACTGAAGCTTTCTTT,few,TRBV28,16,NA,TRBJ1-1
CASSSHGGGLQFF,TGTGCCAGCAGCTCCCATGGAGGGGGGTTACAGTTCTTC,NA,TRBV11-3,13,NA,TRBJ2-1
CASSLTNLQETQYF,TGTGCCAGCAGCTTGACTAATCTGCAAGAGACCCAGTACTTC,NA,TRBV7-6,14,NA,TRBJ2-5
CASGSGRTNTEAFF,TGTGCCAGCGGATCGGGACGGACGAACACTGAAGCTTTCTTT,NA,TRBV7-9,14,NA,TRBJ1-1
CASSSQRLATTETQYF,TGTGCCAGCAGCTCCCAAAGACTAGCCACGACGGAGACCCAGTACTTC,few,TRBV13,16,TRBD2,TRBJ2-5